What follows are 30 T cell receptor beta chains derived from one specimen sequenced in a study of T-cell memory formation after mild COVID-19. TCRdb ran MiXCR on the 5' RACE reads and lists one entry per CDR3 protein. The top ten hold about an eighth of the sample, which has 450,000 or so distinct CDR3 sequences, roughly 25% seen once. The specimen was PBMCs or a T cell subset sorted from them (not recorded which). Receptors originate from an adult woman who had mild COVID-19 (a few samples of this study predate the infection). Cell type and time point are not known.

This clonotype appeared a few times. V and J are TRBV9 and TRBJ1-1, with D maybe TRBD1 (5 bases). This CDR3 spans 14 amino acids. CDR1 and CDR2 from the germline V gene are SGDLS and YYNGEE. V gave up 3 bases and J gave up 7 bases, with 16 bases separating them. CDR3 sequence reads: CASSGYGGGSEAFF. CDR3 in DNA: TGTGCCAGCAGCGGCTACGGGGGGGGAAGTGAAGCTTTCTTT.

The chain's CDR3 is CSARDPSGRYYEQYF. DNA of the CDR3: TGCAGTGCTAGAGACCCCAGCGGGAGGTACTACGAGCAGTACTTC. This chain joins TRBV20-1 and TRBJ2-7, with 9 positions matching TRBD2. Germline V CDR1 and CDR2: DFQATT, SNEGSKA (reference sequence). Trimming took 0 bases from V and 3 from J; bases not matched to a gene: 6. There are 15 residues in the CDR3.

The chain joins TRBV20-1 to TRBJ2-4, with D unclear. V lost 0 bases, J lost 0 bases, and 18 bases lay in between. The V gene's germline CDR1 is DFQATT and CDR2 SNEGSKA (reference sequence). The CDR3 runs 18 residues. The CDR3 DNA follows: TGCAGTGCTAGAGATTTGTCCGTAGCTGGATTAGCCAAAAACATTCAGTACTTC. Protein: CSARDLSVAGLAKNIQYF.

The chain joins TRBV20-1 to TRBJ2-3, with no clear D. Trimming took off 4 bases at V and 6 bases at J, with 8 bases between the two ends. The germline V gene has CDR1 DFQATT and CDR2 SNEGSKA (reference sequence). The CDR3 extends over 11 amino acids. In DNA, the CDR3 is TGCAGTGCTACGATTGGGGATACGCAGTATTTT. This encodes CSATIGDTQYF.

The genes are TRBV20-1 and TRBJ1-2; D unclear. Trimming stripped 6 bases from V and 0 bases from J, with 14 bases between. The CDR3 is made up of 14 amino acids. Germline V gene data show CDR1 as DFQATT and CDR2 as SNEGSKA (reference sequence). CDR3 residues: CSAVRAEANYGYTF. The CDR3 DNA reads as TGCAGTGCCGTCAGAGCGGAGGCTAACTATGGCTACACCTTC.

The chain employs TRBV7-9 and TRBJ1-4, with unresolved D. Germline V CDR1 and CDR2: SEHNR, FQNEAQ (reference sequence). Trimming left V 5 bases short and J 0 bases short, with 10 bases between. The CDR3 consists of 15 residues. CDR3 DNA sequence: TGTGCCAGCAGCCATGAGGTAGCAACTAATGAAAAACTGTTTTTT. Its translation is CASSHEVATNEKLFF.

The V call is TRBV24-1, the J call TRBJ2-5, with 7 positions matching TRBD2. V trimming: 3 bases; J trimming: 2 bases; junction bases outside the gene matches: 11. Germline CDR1 reads KGHDR; CDR2 reads SFDVKD. CDR3 length equals 17 residues. The CDR3, as DNA: TGTGCCACCAGTGATATCGTCGGGACTAATGCACAAGAGACCCAGTACTTC. Translation gives CATSDIVGTNAQETQYF.

V is TRBV6-5 and J is TRBJ2-5; D call uncertain. Germline V gives CDR1 MNHEY, CDR2 SVGAGI. The CDR3 is 12 amino acids. Trimming pared 5 bases from V and 4 bases from J, leaving 8 bases between. The CDR3: CASSHPAETQYF. The DNA for the CDR3 is TGTGCCAGCAGTCACCCCGCAGAGACCCAGTACTTC.

The V gene is TRBV21-1, the J gene TRBJ1-5; the table names TRBD1, a call not compared with the DNA. TRBV21-1 is a listed pseudogene. The CDR3 covers 18 residues. CDR3 bases: TGTGCCAGCAGCAAATCACTACCAGGGTCGGGTAGCAATCAGCCCCAGCATTTT. Protein product: CASSKSLPGSGSNQPQHF.

V gene TRBV12-3 or TRBV12-4 combines with J gene TRBJ1-2; D is ambiguous. V was trimmed by 10 bases and J by 0 bases, leaving 9 bases between them. The CDR3 contains 12 residues. The CDR3 nucleotides read TGTGCCACCGGCGGGCCTAACTATGGCTACACCTTC. This codes for CATGGPNYGYTF.

This clonotype has ten or more counts. The rearrangement uses TRBV27 and TRBJ2-7; TRBD2 agrees at 7 bases. J lost 6 bases, V lost 6 bases, and 17 bases had no gene match. CDR1 MNHEY and CDR2 SMNVEV come from the germline V gene (reference sequence). CDR3 size: 16 residues. The CDR3 reads CASSSHASGKSSEQYF. The CDR3, as DNA: TGTGCCAGCAGCTCCCATGCCAGCGGGAAATCGTCCGAGCAGTACTTC.

This clonotype was counted between two and nine times. The J gene is TRBJ2-3, the V gene TRBV6-5, with 9 positions matching TRBD2. V lost 5 bases and J lost 5; bases outside the gene matches: 5. The CDR3 covers 14 residues. Germline CDR1 and CDR2: MNHEY and SVGAGI. CDR3 sequence (DNA): TGTGCCAGCAGTATTAGCGGGGGTGGAGATACGCAGTATTTT. It encodes CASSISGGGDTQYF.

The gene calls are TRBV29-1 and TRBJ2-3, with 10 bases aligning to TRBD2. This CDR3 is 14 amino acids long. The germline V gene encodes CDR1 SQVTM and CDR2 ANQGSEA. V gave up 4 bases and J gave up 3 bases; unmatched junction bases: 4. The CDR3 spells CSVAAGGRTDTQYF. The DNA for the CDR3 is TGCAGCGTTGCAGCGGGGGGGCGGACAGATACGCAGTATTTT.

This sequence joins TRBV4-1 and TRBJ2-4; D might be TRBD1 or TRBD2, each matching 5 bases. Per germline, CDR1 MGHRA and CDR2 YSYEKL. V was pared by 0 bases and J by 9 bases, with 12 bases between. CDR3 length equals 14 residues. CDR3: CASSQDTGTGIQYF. CDR3 bases: TGCGCCAGCAGCCAAGATACCGGGACCGGCATTCAGTACTTC.

In its sample, this clonotype was seen a few times. CDR3 sequence: CASSSGGEGEQFF. As DNA, the CDR3 is TGTGCCAGCAGCTCGGGCGGGGAAGGTGAGCAGTTCTTC. V usage is TRBV5-6 and J usage is TRBJ2-1, with D perhaps matching TRBD2 (6 bases). V lost 3 bases and J 9 bases, leaving 13 bases between the germline ends. Germline CDR1 SGHDT, CDR2 YYEEEE. The CDR3 loop spans 13 amino acids.

The gene calls are TRBV6-5 and TRBJ2-7, with D unclear. Germline lookup yields CDR1 MNHEY and CDR2 SVGAGI. This CDR3 comprises 14 residues. The V gene lost 6 bases and the J gene lost 0 bases, with 12 bases spanning the gap. The CDR3 DNA sequence: TGTGCCAGCAGCGACAATGGTAGCTCCTACGAGCAGTACTTC. It translates to CASSDNGSSYEQYF.

V usage is TRBV12-3 or TRBV12-4 and J usage is TRBJ2-1, with D possibly matching TRBD2 (5 bases). V gave up 3 bases and J gave up 9 bases, with 18 bases separating them. The CDR3 covers 15 residues. The CDR3 protein is CASSFSGPTGGEQFF. The CDR3 nucleotides are TGTGCCAGCAGTTTCAGCGGTCCTACTGGCGGTGAGCAGTTCTTC.

This clonotype was seen more than once but under ten times. CDR3 in DNA: TGCGCCAGCAGCCAAGGCCGGACACGGAATCAGCCCCAGCATTTT. Amino acid sequence: CASSQGRTRNQPQHF. The chain has TRBV4-3 and TRBJ1-5; tentative D call: TRBD1 (5 bases). V was clipped by 1 base and J by 4 bases, with 11 bases between them. Germline V gene data show CDR1 as LGHNA and CDR2 as YSLEER. This CDR3 has 15 amino acids.

The V call is TRBV7-9, the J call TRBJ2-1, with 14 bases identical to TRBD2. In germline, CDR1 is SEHNR, CDR2 FQNEAQ (reference sequence). The trim removed 3 bases at V and 6 bases at J, leaving 10 bases unmatched. This CDR3 region has 18 residues. DNA for the CDR3: TGTGCCAGCAGCTTCCGGACTAGCGGGAGGCCCAGGGGCAATGAGCAGTTCTTC. It specifies CASSFRTSGRPRGNEQFF.

This clonotype was detected once. This chain links TRBV24-1 with TRBJ2-5, with 8 bases lining up with TRBD2. The CDR3 is 18 residues long. Germline V gives CDR1 KGHDR, CDR2 SFDVKD. J was trimmed by 0 bases and V by 4 bases; bases with no gene match: 12. This CDR3 is CATSDPGAGDWYQETQYF. CDR3 nucleotides: TGTGCCACCAGTGACCCAGGAGCGGGGGATTGGTACCAAGAGACCCAGTACTTC.

The V and J genes are TRBV5-1 and TRBJ2-1; TRBD1 aligns across 7 bases. The CDR3 spans 14 residues. V gave up 4 bases and J gave up 7 bases; unmatched junction bases: 8. Germline CDR1 is SGHRS and CDR2 is YFSETQ. The chain's CDR3 is CASSTGQPQNEQFF. The DNA for the CDR3 is TGCGCCAGCAGCACGGGACAGCCGCAAAATGAGCAGTTCTTC.

This clonotype was counted a few times. The chain couples TRBV12-3 or TRBV12-4 to TRBJ2-1, with TRBD2 identical over 7 bases. The CDR3 length is 15 residues. Trimming cost V 1 base and J 5 bases; bases outside gene matches: 5. The CDR3 region has the DNA TGTGCCAGCAGTTTAGGCGGGGAGGGTCACAATGAGCAGTTCTTC. Its translation is CASSLGGEGHNEQFF.

This chain joins TRBV27 and TRBJ1-2, with 7 bases identical to TRBD1. The CDR3 extends over 13 amino acids. V lost 7 bases and J lost 3; bases outside the gene matches: 5. Per the germline V gene, CDR1 is MNHEY and CDR2 is SMNVEV (reference sequence). The DNA for the CDR3 is TGTGCCAGCATGAGACAGGGTGACTATGGCTACACCTTC. Its protein is CASMRQGDYGYTF.

This clonotype appeared a few times. This chain uses TRBV11-3 with TRBJ2-1, with D perhaps TRBD1 (6 bases). The germline gives CDR1 SGHNT, CDR2 YENEEA. With 5 bases removed from V and 10 bases from J, the gap between germline ends came to 15 bases. The CDR3 covers 13 residues. The CDR3 spells CASSHRGFPEQFF. DNA of the CDR3: TGTGCCAGCAGCCATAGGGGGTTTCCCGAGCAGTTCTTC. Together with reference TRBV11-3 and TRBJ2-1, the CDR3 gives the full variable domain: EAGVVQSPRYKIIEKKQPVAFWCNPISGHNTLYWYLQNLGQGPELLIRYENEEAVDDSQLPKDRFSAERLKGVDSTLKIQPAELGDSAVYLCASSHRGFPEQFFGPGTRLTVL.

V gene TRBV19 combines with J gene TRBJ2-1; D is ambiguous. The CDR3 is 13 residues long. Trimming took off 3 bases at V and 3 bases at J, with 6 bases between the two ends. From germline, CDR1 is LNHDA and CDR2 SQIVND (reference sequence). CDR3 in DNA: TGTGCCAGTAGTATCGAGGTCTACAATGAGCAGTTCTTC. Encoded protein: CASSIEVYNEQFF.

The V and J genes are TRBV29-1 and TRBJ1-1; no reliable D call. Trimming stripped 4 bases from V and 1 base from J, with 4 bases between. The CDR3 covers 11 residues. Germline V gives CDR1 SQVTM, CDR2 ANQGSEA. The CDR3 DNA is TGCAGCGTTGGGAAGAACACTGAAGCTTTCTTT. As protein: CSVGKNTEAFF.

J is TRBJ2-3 and V is TRBV7-9, with unresolved D. V was shortened by 4 bases and J by 6 bases, with 8 bases between the two germline ends. Germline loops: CDR1 SEHNR, CDR2 FQNEAQ (reference sequence). The CDR3 consists of 12 residues. The DNA for the CDR3 is TGTGCCAGCAGCTCGGACGGGGATACGCAGTATTTT. This encodes CASSSDGDTQYF.

This clonotype was seen a few times. A read error may produce the germline difference seen at one junction end. The chain carries TRBV7-9 and TRBJ2-3; the D gene could be TRBD1 or TRBD2 (6 bases each). The CDR3 has 15 amino acids. The germline gives CDR1 SEHNR, CDR2 FQNEAQ (reference sequence). The CDR3 region has the DNA TGTGCCGGCAGCTTAGCAACGGGGGCCACAGATACGCAGTATTTT. Its translation: CAGSLATGATDTQYF.

This chain uses TRBV7-9 with TRBJ1-5; 7 bases agree with TRBD1. V lost 2 bases and J lost 2; bases outside the gene matches: 9. The CDR3 runs to 17 residues. Germline loops: CDR1 SEHNR, CDR2 FQNEAQ (reference sequence). The CDR3 spells CASSLTGAGQGNQPQHF. CDR3 nucleotides: TGTGCCAGCAGCTTAACAGGGGCTGGACAAGGCAATCAGCCCCAGCATTTT.

The chain recombines TRBV5-6 with TRBJ2-5, with unresolved D. CDR1 and CDR2 from the germline V gene are SGHDT and YYEEEE. The CDR3 totals 14 residues. V was trimmed by 4 bases and J by 0 bases, leaving 10 bases between them. CDR3 coding DNA: TGTGCCAGCAGCAGAAACAGAGACCAAGAGACCCAGTACTTC. This gives the protein CASSRNRDQETQYF.